This record looks at one T cell receptor beta chain sequence and its context. The entry originates in a study of blood T cell repertoires in COVID-19. About the study: The United States, Italy and Spain were the sources of the acute and convalescent COVID-19 samples. T cells, B-cell-depleted T cells, or PBMCs provided the cDNA or gDNA that served as material.

Under the authors' procedure: The assay estimated nucleated cells by amplifying reference gene primers. Data came from immunoSEQ multiplex PCR; TCRdb stores just in-frame clones and leaves some out. V and J calls and clone size come straight from that table; D and trimming were deduced from the DNA. The sample has tens of thousands of clones, almost 90% seen once; the top ten hold roughly 8.1%. The V gene end was trimmed by 0 bases and the J gene end by 4 bases; junction bases not matched to a gene: 6. Per germline, CDR1 SGDLS and CDR2 YYNGEE. CDR3 length equals 17 residues. The V gene is TRBV9, the J gene TRBJ1-6, with TRBD1 matching 8 bases. The clonotype was recovered from a woman aged 65 to 85 with acute or convalescent COVID-19. Source material: peripheral blood. CDR3 nucleotide sequence: TGTGCCAGCAGCGTAGAGGACAGGGTTTGGTATAATTCACCCCTCCACTTT. Protein: CASSVEDRVWYNSPLHF.